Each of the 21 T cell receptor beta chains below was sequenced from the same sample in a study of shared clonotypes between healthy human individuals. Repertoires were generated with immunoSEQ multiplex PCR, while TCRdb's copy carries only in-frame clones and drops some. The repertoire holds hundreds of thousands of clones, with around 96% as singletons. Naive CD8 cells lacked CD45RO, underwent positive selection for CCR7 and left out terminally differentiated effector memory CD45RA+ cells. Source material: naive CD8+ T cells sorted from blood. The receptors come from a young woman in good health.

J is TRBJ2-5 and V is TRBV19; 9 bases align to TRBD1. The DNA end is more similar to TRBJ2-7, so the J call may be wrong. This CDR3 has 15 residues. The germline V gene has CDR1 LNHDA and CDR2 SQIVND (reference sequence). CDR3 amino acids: CASSITGGAASEQYF. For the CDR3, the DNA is TGTGCCAGTAGTATCACAGGGGGCGCGGCGTCCGAGCAGTACTTC.

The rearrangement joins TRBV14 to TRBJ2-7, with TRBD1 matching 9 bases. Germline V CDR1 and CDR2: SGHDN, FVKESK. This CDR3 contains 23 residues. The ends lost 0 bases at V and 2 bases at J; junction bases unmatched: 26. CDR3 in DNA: TGTGCCAGCAGCCAAGATATCCGGGACAGGGACATTGGCGGGAGCTCCTTGACCTACGAGCAGTACTTC. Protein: CASSQDIRDRDIGGSSLTYEQYF.

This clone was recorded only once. This CDR3 is CASSNRLAGAIEQYF. The CDR3, as DNA: TGTGCCAGCAGTAATCGACTAGCGGGAGCCATCGAGCAGTACTTC. The chain carries TRBV28 and TRBJ2-7; 12 bases agree with TRBD2. The CDR3 is 15 residues long. CDR1 and CDR2 from the germline V gene are MDHEN and SYDVKM. V trimming: 5 bases; J trimming: 6 bases; junction bases outside the gene matches: 8.

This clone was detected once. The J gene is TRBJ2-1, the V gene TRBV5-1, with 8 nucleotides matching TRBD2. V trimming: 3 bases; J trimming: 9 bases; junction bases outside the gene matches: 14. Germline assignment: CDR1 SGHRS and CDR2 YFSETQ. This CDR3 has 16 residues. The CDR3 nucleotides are TGCGCCAGCAGCTGGGGACTAGGGTTAGTGGGGTTTGAGCAGTTCTTC. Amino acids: CASSWGLGLVGFEQFF.

CDR3 DNA: TGTGCCAGCAGCGTCCCATTGGACGGCTACGCGAACACCGGGGAGCTGTTTTTT. It yields the protein CASSVPLDGYANTGELFF. This rearrangement joins TRBV9 to TRBJ2-2; no definite D call. The CDR3 sequence is 18 residues long. With 2 bases removed from V and 0 bases from J, the gap between germline ends came to 17 bases. Germline-derived CDR1 and CDR2 are SGDLS and YYNGEE.

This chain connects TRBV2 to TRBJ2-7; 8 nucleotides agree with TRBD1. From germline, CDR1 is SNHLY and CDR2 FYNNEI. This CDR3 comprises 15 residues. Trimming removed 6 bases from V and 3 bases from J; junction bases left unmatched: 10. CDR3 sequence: CASRDWTGPVYEQYF. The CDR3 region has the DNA TGTGCCAGCAGGGACTGGACAGGGCCGGTCTACGAGCAGTACTTC. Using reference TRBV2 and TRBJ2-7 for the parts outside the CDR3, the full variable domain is EPEVTQTPSHQVTQMGQEVILRCVPISNHLYFYWYRQILGQKVEFLVSFYNNEISEKSEIFDDQFSVERPDGSNFTLKIRSTKLEDSAMYFCASRDWTGPVYEQYFGPGTRLTVT.

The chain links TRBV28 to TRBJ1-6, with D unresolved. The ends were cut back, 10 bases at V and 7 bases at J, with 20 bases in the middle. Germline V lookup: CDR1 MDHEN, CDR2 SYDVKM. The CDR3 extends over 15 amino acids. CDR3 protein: CATNFYRVGNSPLHF. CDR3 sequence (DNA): TGTGCCACCAATTTCTATCGGGTTGGGAATTCACCCCTCCACTTT.

In nucleotides, the CDR3 is TGTGCCAGTAGTATTATCGACCGTTCCGCAGATACGCAGTATTTT. It is translated as CASSIIDRSADTQYF. The gene calls are TRBV19 and TRBJ2-3; D ambiguous. Germline CDR1 is LNHDA and CDR2 is SQIVND (reference sequence). Trimming removed 3 bases from V and 4 bases from J, with 14 bases in between. The CDR3 totals 15 residues. The full variable domain, rest sourced from reference TRBV19 and TRBJ2-3, is DGGITQSPKYLFRKEGQNVTLSCEQNLNHDAMYWYRQDPGQGLRLIYYSQIVNDFQKGDIAEGYSVSREKKESFPLTVTSAQKNPTAFYLCASSIIDRSADTQYFGPGTRLTVL.

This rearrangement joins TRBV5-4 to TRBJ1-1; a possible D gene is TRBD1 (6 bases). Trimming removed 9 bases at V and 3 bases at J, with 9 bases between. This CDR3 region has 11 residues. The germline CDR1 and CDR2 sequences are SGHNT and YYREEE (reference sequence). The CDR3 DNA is TGTGCCATACGGACAGACACTGAAGCTTTCTTT. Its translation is CAIRTDTEAFF.

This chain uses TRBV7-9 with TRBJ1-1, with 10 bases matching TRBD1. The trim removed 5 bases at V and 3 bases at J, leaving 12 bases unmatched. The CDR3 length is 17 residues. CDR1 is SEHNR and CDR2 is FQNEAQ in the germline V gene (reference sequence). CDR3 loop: CASSPDRGRGRYTEAFF. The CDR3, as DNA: TGTGCCAGCAGCCCTGACAGGGGGCGCGGCCGTTACACTGAAGCTTTCTTT.

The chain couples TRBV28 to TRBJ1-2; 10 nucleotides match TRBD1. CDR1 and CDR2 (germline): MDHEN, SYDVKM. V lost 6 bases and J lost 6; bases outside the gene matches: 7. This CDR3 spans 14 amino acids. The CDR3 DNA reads TGTGCCAGCAGCCCGACAGGGGGCATAGATGGCTACACCTTC. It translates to CASSPTGGIDGYTF.

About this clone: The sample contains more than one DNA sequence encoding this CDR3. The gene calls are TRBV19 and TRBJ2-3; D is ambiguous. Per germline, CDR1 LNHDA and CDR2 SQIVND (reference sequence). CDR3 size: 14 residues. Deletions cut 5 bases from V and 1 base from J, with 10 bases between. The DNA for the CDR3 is TGTGCCAGTAGTTCTGACGGAGGCACAGATACGCAGTATTTT. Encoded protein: CASSSDGGTDTQYF.

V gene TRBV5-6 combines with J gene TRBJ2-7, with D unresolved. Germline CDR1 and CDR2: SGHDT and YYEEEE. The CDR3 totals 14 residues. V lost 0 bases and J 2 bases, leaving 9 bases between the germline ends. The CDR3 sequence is CASSLVPDPYEQYF. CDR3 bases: TGTGCCAGCAGCTTGGTTCCGGACCCCTACGAGCAGTACTTC.

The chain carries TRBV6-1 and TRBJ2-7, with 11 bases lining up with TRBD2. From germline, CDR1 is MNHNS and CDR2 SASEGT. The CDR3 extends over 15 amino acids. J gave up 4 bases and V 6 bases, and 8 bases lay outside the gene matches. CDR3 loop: CASSEIAGGRYEQYF. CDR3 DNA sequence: TGTGCCAGCAGCGAAATAGCGGGAGGGAGGTACGAGCAGTACTTC.

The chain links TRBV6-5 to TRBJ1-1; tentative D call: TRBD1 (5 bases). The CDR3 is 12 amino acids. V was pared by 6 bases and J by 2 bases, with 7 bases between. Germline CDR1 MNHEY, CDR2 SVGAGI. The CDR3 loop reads CASSRGNTEAFF. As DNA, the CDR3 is TGTGCCAGCAGCCGGGGCAACACTGAAGCTTTCTTT.

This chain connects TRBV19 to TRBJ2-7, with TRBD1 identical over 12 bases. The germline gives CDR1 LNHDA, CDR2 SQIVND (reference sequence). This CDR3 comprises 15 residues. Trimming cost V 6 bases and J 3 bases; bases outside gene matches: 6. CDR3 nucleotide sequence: TGTGCCAGTAGCCCGGGACAGGGGGCCTTCTACGAGCAGTACTTC. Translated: CASSPGQGAFYEQYF.

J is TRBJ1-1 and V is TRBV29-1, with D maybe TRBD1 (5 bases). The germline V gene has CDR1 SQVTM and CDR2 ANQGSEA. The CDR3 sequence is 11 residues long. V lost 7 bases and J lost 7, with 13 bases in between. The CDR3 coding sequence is TGCAGCGCCCTCGGGGCCGTTGAAGCTTTCTTT. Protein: CSALGAVEAFF.

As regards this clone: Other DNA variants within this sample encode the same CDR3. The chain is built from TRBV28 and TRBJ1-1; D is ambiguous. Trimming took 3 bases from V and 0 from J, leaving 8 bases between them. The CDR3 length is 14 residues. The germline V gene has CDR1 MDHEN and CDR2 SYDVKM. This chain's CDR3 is CASSLGRVNTEAFF. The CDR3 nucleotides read TGTGCCAGCAGTTTGGGCAGAGTGAACACTGAAGCTTTCTTT.

In DNA form, the CDR3 reads TGTGCCAGCAGTGAATTTGGCGTTCAGCCCCAGCATTTT. Residues: CASSEFGVQPQHF. The chain combines TRBV6-1 with TRBJ1-5; D is unresolved. CDR1 and CDR2 (germline): MNHNS, SASEGT. V lost 2 bases and J lost 6, with 8 bases in between. CDR3 length equals 13 residues.

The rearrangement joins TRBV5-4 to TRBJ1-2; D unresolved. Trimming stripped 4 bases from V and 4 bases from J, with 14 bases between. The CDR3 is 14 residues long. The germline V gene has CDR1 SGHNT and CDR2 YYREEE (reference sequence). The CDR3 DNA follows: TGTGCCAGCAGCCCTTCATACGTGGGCTATGGCTACACCTTC. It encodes CASSPSYVGYGYTF. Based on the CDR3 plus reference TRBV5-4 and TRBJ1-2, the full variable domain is ETGVTQSPTHLIKTRGQQVTLRCSSQSGHNTVSWYQQALGQGPQFIFQYYREEENGRGNFPPRFSGLQFPNYSSELNVNALELDDSALYLCASSPSYVGYGYTFGSGTRLTVV.

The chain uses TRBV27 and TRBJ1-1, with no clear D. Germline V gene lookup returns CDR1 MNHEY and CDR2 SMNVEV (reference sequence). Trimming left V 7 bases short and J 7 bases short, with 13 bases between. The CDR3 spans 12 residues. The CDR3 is CASMGLGIEAFF. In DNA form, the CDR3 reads TGTGCCAGCATGGGGTTGGGGATTGAAGCTTTCTTT.